This entry features one T cell receptor (beta chain) sequence. Method: immunoSEQ multiplex PCR; TCRdb's copy keeps in-frame clones and lacks some. This table holds around 260,000 clones, about nine tenths found once. These data belong to a study of blood T cell repertoires in COVID-19. At the level of the study: T cells, B-cell-depleted T cells, or PBMCs supplied cDNA or gDNA.

This CDR3 has 13 amino acids. CDR1 and CDR2 from the germline V gene are MDHEN and SYDVKM. Trimming took 4 bases from V and 6 from J; bases not matched to a gene: 2. This chain joins TRBV28 and TRBJ1-5; 8 positions match TRBD1. The specimen was PBMCs or T cells enriched from blood (not recorded which). The TCR sequence derives from a woman aged 25 to 39 who had recovered from COVID-19. CDR3 amino acids: CASSWTGSQPQHF. In nucleotides, the CDR3 is TGTGCCAGCAGTTGGACAGGGAGTCAGCCCCAGCATTTT.